The clone carrying this TCR beta chain was observed a few times. Antigen: not known. CDR3 length equals 18 residues. The germline gives CDR1 MGHDK, CDR2 SYGVNS. V shed 4 bases, J shed 3 bases, and the junction held 14 bases outside the gene matches. This entry comes from a study of T-cell memory formation after mild COVID-19. The study, taken as a whole, reports: Detection of some responders pre-infection suggested pre-existing cross-reactive memory T cells participated. The authors left the SARS-CoV-2 specificity of second-wave clones peaking on day 37 unconfirmed.

TCRdb re-derived calls from the 5' RACE reads in MiXCR, one entry per CDR3 protein. The sample records more than 450,000 distinct CDR3 sequences, approximately 19% being singletons. This chain connects TRBV25-1 to TRBJ2-2; TRBD1 matches 7 bases. Material: PBMCs or a T cell subset sorted from them (not recorded which). This receptor was obtained from an adult woman who had mild COVID-19 (a few samples of this study predate the infection). Cell type and time point are not known. The CDR3 loop is CASSVAPGQDSHTGELFF. In DNA, the CDR3 is TGTGCCAGCAGTGTTGCCCCTGGACAGGACTCCCACACCGGGGAGCTGTTTTTT. The whole variable domain, remainder taken from reference TRBV25-1 and TRBJ2-2, is EADIYQTPRYLVIGTGKKITLECSQTMGHDKMYWYQQDPGMELHLIHYSYGVNSTEKGDLSSESTVSRIRTEHFPLTLESARPSHTSQYLCASSVAPGQDSHTGELFFGEGSRLTVL.